Included here is one TCR beta chain sequence, with context. The antigen is not known. The data originate from a study of long-term antiretroviral therapy in people with HIV. The CDR3 is 15 amino acids. Trimming removed 2 bases from V and 3 bases from J; junction bases left unmatched: 2. Germline values: CDR1 LGHNA, CDR2 YSLEER. Version v3.0 of the immunoSEQ assay was performed at survey level. It was roughly 40,000-50,000 T-cell genomes per sample that sequencing targeted. The assay was immunoSEQ multiplex PCR, and TCRdb's table has in-frame clones only and misses some. This sample has 35,000 to 50,000 clones, with 86% found just once. Study-wide findings and caveats: Controls had broader CDR3 length ranges than HIV repertoires did. Dominating the repertoire at all time points were the clones that expanded before ART.

The sample here was unsorted PBMCs, taken 0.1 years before starting antiretroviral therapy. The chain employs TRBV4-3 and TRBJ2-3; the match to TRBD2 covers 10 bases. This sequence originates from a woman in her 50s with HIV. DNA of the CDR3: TGCGCCAGCAGCCAACAGACTAGCGGGACAGATACGCAGTATTTT. As protein: CASSQQTSGTDTQYF.